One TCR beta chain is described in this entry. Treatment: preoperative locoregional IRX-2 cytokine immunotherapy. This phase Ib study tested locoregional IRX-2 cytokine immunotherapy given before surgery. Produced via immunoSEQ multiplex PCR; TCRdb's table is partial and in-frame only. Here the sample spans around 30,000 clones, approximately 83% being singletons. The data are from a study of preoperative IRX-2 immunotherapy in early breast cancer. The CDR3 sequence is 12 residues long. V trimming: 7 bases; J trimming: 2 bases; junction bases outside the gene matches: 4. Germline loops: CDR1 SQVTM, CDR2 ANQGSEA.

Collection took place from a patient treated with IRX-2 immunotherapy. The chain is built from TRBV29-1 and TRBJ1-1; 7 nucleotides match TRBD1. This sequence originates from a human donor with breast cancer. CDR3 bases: TGCAGCGCGGGACAGTTCAACACTGAAGCTTTCTTT. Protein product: CSAGQFNTEAFF. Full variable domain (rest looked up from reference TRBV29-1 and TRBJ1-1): SAVISQKPSRDICQRGTSLTIQCQVDSQVTMMFWYRQQPGQSLTLIATANQGSEATYESGFVIDKFPISRPNLTFSTLTVSNMSPEDSSIYLCSAGQFNTEAFFGQGTRLTVV.